Sequencing of this T cell receptor (beta chain) was carried out in a study of blood T cell repertoires in COVID-19. Study at large: Nucleic acid was either cDNA or gDNA, and it came from T cells, B-cell-depleted T cells, or PBMCs.

Germline V gives CDR1 SGHRS, CDR2 YFSETQ. V gave up 0 bases and J gave up 3 bases, with 11 bases separating them. This CDR3 has 15 amino acids. The protocol was immunoSEQ multiplex PCR, while the TCRdb copy is restricted to in-frame clones and leaves out a portion. The sample lists about 260,000 clones, around nine tenths occurring once. This TCR was recovered from a man aged 35-49 years who had recovered from COVID-19. The chain recombines TRBV5-1 with TRBJ2-3; D is uncertain. The specimen was peripheral blood. The CDR3 reads CASSLESSTTDTQYF. The DNA for the CDR3 is TGCGCCAGCAGCTTGGAATCCTCCACTACAGATACGCAGTATTTT.